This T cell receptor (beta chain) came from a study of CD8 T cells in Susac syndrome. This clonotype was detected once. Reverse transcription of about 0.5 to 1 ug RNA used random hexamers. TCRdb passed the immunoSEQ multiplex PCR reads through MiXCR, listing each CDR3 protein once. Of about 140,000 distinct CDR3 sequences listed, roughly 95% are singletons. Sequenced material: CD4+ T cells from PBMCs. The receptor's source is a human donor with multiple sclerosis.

The CDR3 nucleotides read TGTGCCAGCAGTGCAATAACGGCTAATGAAAAACTGTTTTTT. It yields the protein CASSAITANEKLFF. The chain joins TRBV12-3 or TRBV12-4 to TRBJ1-4; no reliable D call. This CDR3 is 14 amino acids long. Trimming removed 5 bases at V and 3 bases at J, with 10 bases between.